This TCR beta chain was identified during a study of T cells after yellow fever vaccination. The study's findings and limits: The booster saw the reappearance of most primary-vaccination clones (96% CD4, 88% CD8).

5'RACE template switching added a universal primer site and UMIs to TCR cDNA. TCRdb recomputed calls from the 5' RACE reads with MiXCR, one row per CDR3 protein. The repertoire holds about 430,000 distinct CDR3 sequences, with 15% to 20% as singletons. This clonotype was detected only a few times. As yet, its antigen is unknown. Sequencing was performed on PBMCs, taken before the yellow fever booster vaccination. The receptor was derived from a man between 18 and 35 years old who received the YFV17D yellow fever vaccine.

The CDR3 loop is CATSRDFENTEAFF. CDR3 nucleotide sequence: TGTGCCACCAGCAGAGATTTCGAGAACACTGAAGCTTTCTTT. This sequence joins TRBV15 and TRBJ1-1; D unclear. This CDR3 is 14 amino acids long. The germline gives CDR1 LNHNV, CDR2 YYDKDF (reference sequence). Between the trimmed V and J ends, which lost 0 bases and 1 base, there was a span of 6 bases.